This T cell receptor (beta chain) was captured in a study of shared clonotypes between healthy human individuals. Across the whole study: Used for every donor were three CD4 naive, three CD4 memory, two CD8 naive and one CD8 memory plate.

The protocol was immunoSEQ multiplex PCR, while the TCRdb copy is restricted to in-frame clones and leaves out a portion. The data hold about 1 million clones, with about 76% observed a single time. Germline V gives CDR1 SGHRS, CDR2 YFSETQ. The CDR3 runs to 14 residues. V was shortened by 6 bases and J by 4 bases, with 17 bases between the two germline ends. This clone was seen more than once but under ten times. This chain links TRBV5-1 with TRBJ2-7, with D perhaps matching TRBD2 (6 bases). Sequenced input: memory CD4+ T cells sorted from blood. Subset defined: CD45RA-negative fraction. The receptor was derived from a man younger than 35 in good health. Here the CDR3 DNA reads TGCGCCAGCAAGGGAGGTGAAGGCCGATACGAGCAGTACTTC. It yields the protein CASKGGEGRYEQYF.